This is a list of T cell receptor beta chains from one sample in a study of shared clonotypes between healthy human individuals. Some clones are missing from TCRdb's copy, which holds only in-frame ones; the method was immunoSEQ multiplex PCR. The sample yields fewer than 700,000 clones, around 76% seen once. Sequencing used PBMCs. The receptors derive from a woman between 40 and 55 years old in good health. Some clones in this sample may be carry-over from other donors' samples. CDR3s include the opening cysteine and the closing phenylalanine or tryptophan. A D gene is named only where the DNA matches it firmly. Expanded clones are given a class, and other clones once, few, many or no size at all.

cdr3_aa,cdr3_nt,d_call,j_call,clone_size,v_call
CASSPQGANPLYEETQYF,TGTGCCAGCAGCCCGCAGGGGGCGAATCCACTATACGAGGAGACCCAGTACTTC,TRBD1,TRBJ2-5,.,TRBV11-1
CASSRGGTGGSNQPQHF,TGTGCCAGCAGCCGAGGCGGGACAGGGGGTAGCAATCAGCCCCAGCATTTT,TRBD1,TRBJ1-5,.,TRBV5-8
CASSETGNDYEQYF,TGTGCCAGCAGCGAGACAGGGAATGATTACGAGCAGTACTTC,TRBD1,TRBJ2-7,.,TRBV7-8
CASSFSGTENTEAFF,TGTGCCAGCAGTTTTAGTGGGACAGAGAACACTGAAGCTTTCTTT,TRBD1,TRBJ1-1,few,TRBV28
CASSNLAGGGETQYF,TGTGCCAGCAGCAATCTAGCGGGAGGGGGTGAGACCCAGTACTTC,TRBD2,TRBJ2-5,.,TRBV11-2
CASSDPGQRVEQFF,TGTGCCAGCAGTGATCCGGGACAAAGGGTTGAGCAGTTCTTC,.,TRBJ2-1,few,TRBV25-1
CASSQPTGGYNEQFF,TGCGCCAGCAGCCAGCCCACGGGCGGGTACAATGAGCAGTTCTTC,.,TRBJ2-1,.,TRBV4-1
CASSPGLAGGRAADTQYF,TGCGCCAGCAGCCCTGGACTAGCGGGAGGGAGGGCGGCAGATACGCAGTATTTT,TRBD2,TRBJ2-3,.,TRBV5-1
CASSLGNEQFF,TGTGCCAGCAGTTTAGGTAATGAGCAGTTCTTC,.,TRBJ2-1,once,TRBV27
CASSLGLAYEQFF,TGTGCCAGCAGCTTAGGGCTAGCATATGAGCAGTTCTTC,.,TRBJ2-1,once,TRBV11-2
CASSGPGQDTQYF,TGTGCCAGCAGCGGCCCGGGACAAGATACGCAGTATTTT,.,TRBJ2-3,.,TRBV5-4
CASSPSTSPSLNNEQFF,TGTGCCAGCAGCCCCTCCACTAGCCCCTCCCTCAACAATGAGCAGTTCTTC,.,TRBJ2-1,few,TRBV7-9
CASSPRGRGTAQEQYF,TGTGCCAGCAGCCCCCGAGGACGGGGGACCGCCCAGGAGCAGTACTTC,.,TRBJ2-7,.,TRBV7-8
CASNSGGLRPPGELFF,TGCGCCAGCAATAGTGGGGGACTTCGCCCCCCCGGGGAGCTGTTTTTT,.,TRBJ2-2,.,TRBV5-1
CASGKGYEQYF,TGTGCCAGCGGAAAGGGGTACGAGCAGTACTTC,.,TRBJ2-7,.,TRBV7-9
CASSPGQGVFAEAFF,TGTGCCAGCTCACCGGGCCAGGGGGTGTTCGCTGAAGCTTTCTTT,TRBD1,TRBJ1-1,.,TRBV18
CATSSGTGRGNSYEQYF,TGTGCCACCAGCAGCGGGACGGGACGGGGAAACTCCTACGAGCAGTACTTC,.,TRBJ2-7,.,TRBV15
CASSTSGRRETQYF,TGTGCCAGCTCGACTAGCGGGAGGAGGGAGACCCAGTACTTC,TRBD2,TRBJ2-5,.,TRBV19
CASSDTSGGTGELFF,TGTGCCAGCAGTGATACGTCAGGGGGGACCGGGGAGCTGTTTTTT,.,TRBJ2-2,.,TRBV2
CASSPDRAQETQYF,TGTGCCAGCAGCCCTGACAGGGCTCAAGAGACCCAGTACTTC,TRBD1,TRBJ2-5,.,TRBV5-4
CASSPSLIFSGNTIYF,TGTGCCAGCAGCCCATCACTGATCTTCTCTGGAAACACCATATATTTT,.,TRBJ1-3,.,TRBV28
CASSLEPAQVAFF,TGTGCCAGCAGTTTAGAACCAGCCCAGGTGGCTTTCTTT,.,TRBJ1-1,.,TRBV27
CASSPDNLAGKFYEQYF,TGCGCCAGCAGCCCCGATAATCTAGCGGGGAAATTCTACGAGCAGTACTTC,TRBD2,TRBJ2-7,.,TRBV5-1
CASWDSLTGELFF,TGTGCCAGTTGGGACTCCCTAACCGGGGAGCTGTTTTTT,.,TRBJ2-2,.,TRBV19
CASSSLGNTYEQYF,TGCGCCAGCAGCTCTTTGGGGAACACCTACGAGCAGTACTTC,.,TRBJ2-7,.,TRBV5-1
CASSSGQGNEQYF,TGTGCCAGCAGCTCCGGACAGGGAAACGAGCAGTACTTC,TRBD1,TRBJ2-7,.,TRBV7-6